Sequencing of this T cell receptor (beta chain) was carried out in a study of T cells in Graves' hyperthyroidism and ophthalmopathy. If no ophthalmopathy progression occurred within 18 months, Graves' hyperthyroidism was stable. Those patients with uncontrolled infection, other autoimmune disease, pregnancy or lactation were excluded. Amplification yielded TCR beta CDR3 regions, with RNA transcripts as the source. HTBI primers were employed in a first-round RT-PCR of the TCR CDR3. Each CDR3 protein gets one entry after TCRdb re-called the multiplex PCR reads with MiXCR. This sample has a few hundred thousand distinct CDR3 sequences, with around 15% found just once. This TCR was sampled from a woman aged 40 to 55 with Graves' hyperthyroidism. The sample comprised blood.

In DNA, the CDR3 is TGTGCCAGTAGTATAAGCGACAGCAAGGGAACTGAAGCTTTCTTT. Translation: CASSISDSKGTEAFF. The chain uses TRBV19 and TRBJ1-1, with D tentatively TRBD1 (5 bases). Trimming stripped 2 bases from V and 5 bases from J, with 15 bases between. Germline CDR1 reads LNHDA; CDR2 reads SQIVND (reference sequence). The CDR3 spans 15 residues.